These 32 T cell receptor beta chains originate from one sample sequenced in a study of cytomegalovirus exposure and HLA in healthy donors. PCR employed 60 Vbeta and 13 Jbeta primers. Profiling relied on immunoSEQ multiplex PCR, and the TCRdb table lists in-frame clones only, not all of them. The table shows approximately 120,000 clones, with 65% to 80% occurring only once. The sequenced sample was PBMCs. The receptor source for this set is a woman aged 60 to 75 in good health and CMV-seropositive.

This chain links TRBV28 with TRBJ2-7; TRBD1 might be the D (6 bases). The germline V gene encodes CDR1 MDHEN and CDR2 SYDVKM. Trimming stripped 5 bases from V and 2 bases from J, with 10 bases between. This CDR3 spans 13 amino acids. The CDR3: CASSPGQTYEQYF. The CDR3, as DNA: TGTGCCAGCAGTCCTGGACAGACCTACGAGCAGTACTTC.

DNA of the CDR3: TGTGCCAGCAGTTGGACAGACTCTGGAAACACCATATATTTT. This encodes CASSWTDSGNTIYF. The rearrangement uses TRBV6-6 and TRBJ1-3, with D perhaps matching TRBD1 (6 bases). The germline V gene encodes CDR1 MNHNY and CDR2 SVGAGI (reference sequence). Trimming shortened V by 4 bases and J by 0 bases, and 7 bases separated the two germline ends. The CDR3 extends over 14 amino acids.

The V gene is TRBV7-8, the J gene TRBJ2-7, with TRBD2 as a possible D gene (7 bases). Trimming shortened V by 6 bases and J by 2 bases, and 14 bases separated the two germline ends. This CDR3 is built from 14 residues. The germline CDR1 and CDR2 sequences are SGHVS and FQNEAQ. DNA of the CDR3: TGTGCCAGCAGGGAGGGGGGGCGAACCTACGAGCAGTACTTC. Its translation: CASREGGRTYEQYF.

The rearrangement uses TRBV11-1 and TRBJ2-5; 7 bases agree with TRBD1. The J call could be wrong; TRBJ2-7 is a better fit for the DNA end. CDR1 is SGHAT and CDR2 is FQDESV in the germline V gene (reference sequence). This CDR3 region has 15 residues. The CDR3 is CASSLRAQGSYEQYF. Here the CDR3 DNA reads TGTGCCAGCAGCCTACGGGCACAGGGGTCCTACGAGCAGTACTTC.

The chain carries TRBV7-2 and TRBJ2-1, with TRBD1 identical over 11 bases. Germline V gene lookup returns CDR1 SGHTA and CDR2 FQGNSA. Trimming removed 5 bases from V and 2 bases from J; junction bases left unmatched: 2. The CDR3 sequence is 15 residues long. Here the CDR3 reads CASSLGQGAYNEQFF. The CDR3 DNA is TGTGCCAGCAGCCTGGGACAGGGGGCCTACAATGAGCAGTTCTTC.

In the case of this clone: Other DNA sequences in this sample translate to the same CDR3. CDR3 sequence: CASSVGQGTYGYTF. The CDR3 region has the DNA TGTGCCAGCAGCGTTGGACAGGGTACCTATGGCTACACCTTC. The rearrangement joins TRBV9 to TRBJ1-2, with 8 bases identical to TRBD1. The CDR3 has 14 residues. The J segment lost 4 bases and the V segment lost 2 bases, leaving 4 bases of the junction unmatched. Germline V CDR1 and CDR2: SGDLS, YYNGEE.

This clone was seen only a few times. The V call is TRBV18, the J call TRBJ1-1, with a weak D call TRBD1 (5 bases). The CDR3 is made up of 15 amino acids. Trimming left V 3 bases short and J 1 base short, with 12 bases between. Per germline, CDR1 KGHSH and CDR2 LQKENI. This CDR3 reads CASSPLGVGNTEAFF. The CDR3 DNA sequence: TGTGCCAGCTCACCGCTAGGGGTTGGGAACACTGAAGCTTTCTTT.

This sequence joins TRBV10-1 and TRBJ2-3, with 8 bases matching TRBD1. The CDR3 has 16 residues. From germline, CDR1 is WNHNN and CDR2 SYGVQD (reference sequence). V trimming: 4 bases; J trimming: 2 bases; junction bases outside the gene matches: 8. CDR3: CASSVRAGQDTDTQYF. CDR3 bases: TGCGCCAGCAGTGTCCGGGCGGGACAGGACACAGATACGCAGTATTTT.

V and J are TRBV2 and TRBJ1-5; 8 bases align to TRBD1. Germline assignment: CDR1 SNHLY and CDR2 FYNNEI. This CDR3 contains 14 residues. Trimming removed 6 bases from V and 11 bases from J; junction bases left unmatched: 12. Here the CDR3 reads CASSGQGTRSTQHF. Here the CDR3 DNA reads TGTGCCAGCAGCGGACAGGGAACACGTTCAACCCAGCATTTT.

The chain joins TRBV30 to TRBJ1-2, with D hard to call. This CDR3 is built from 13 residues. CDR1 and CDR2 from the germline V gene are GTSNPN and SVGIG (reference sequence). V lost 3 bases, J lost 5 bases, and 13 bases lay in between. This CDR3 is CAWSLEREYGYTF. CDR3 coding DNA: TGTGCCTGGAGCCTCGAGAGGGAGTATGGCTACACCTTC.

The chain has TRBV7-9 and TRBJ1-2, with TRBD1 matching 7 bases. Germline loops: CDR1 SEHNR, CDR2 FQNEAQ (reference sequence). The CDR3 has 15 residues. V gave up 5 bases and J gave up 3 bases; unmatched junction bases: 9. The CDR3 DNA reads TGTGCCAGCAGCGGGCCGGACAGGAACCACTATGGCTACACCTTC. As protein: CASSGPDRNHYGYTF.

The rearrangement joins TRBV4-1 to TRBJ2-7; maybe TRBD1 (6 bases). The germline V gene has CDR1 MGHRA and CDR2 YSYEKL. With 4 bases removed from V and 5 bases from J, the gap between germline ends came to 9 bases. CDR3 length: 12 amino acids. The CDR3 protein is CASSPQGNEQYF. The CDR3 DNA follows: TGCGCCAGCAGCCCCCAGGGGAACGAGCAGTACTTC.

The rearrangement joins TRBV28 to TRBJ1-3, with 7 bases fitting TRBD1. The germline CDR1 and CDR2 sequences are MDHEN and SYDVKM. This CDR3 contains 14 residues. With 5 bases clipped from V and 2 bases from J, the junction kept 3 bases outside the gene matches. For the CDR3, the DNA is TGTGCCAGCAGTCTTGACAGGGCTGGAAACACCATATATTTT. Translation gives CASSLDRAGNTIYF.

This clone came up once. This chain joins TRBV6-1 and TRBJ1-2, with D hard to call. CDR1 MNHNS and CDR2 SASEGT come from the germline V gene. V was trimmed by 5 bases and J by 0 bases, leaving 10 bases between them. There are 14 residues in the CDR3. The CDR3 spells CASSPGSANYGYTF. The CDR3 DNA sequence: TGTGCCAGCAGTCCCGGGAGCGCTAACTATGGCTACACCTTC.

This chain joins TRBV19 and TRBJ2-1; tentative D call: TRBD2 (5 bases). The CDR3 loop spans 12 amino acids. Germline lookup yields CDR1 LNHDA and CDR2 SQIVND (reference sequence). V was trimmed by 8 bases and J by 5 bases, leaving 10 bases between them. The CDR3 region is CASAGVDNEQFF. CDR3 coding DNA: TGTGCCAGTGCCGGGGTAGACAATGAGCAGTTCTTC.

The CDR3 bases are TGTGCCAGCAGTCCCGGGACAGGGGGCCGAGAGACCCAGTACTTC. Protein sequence: CASSPGTGGRETQYF. The chain combines TRBV27 with TRBJ2-5; TRBD1 matches 12 bases. This CDR3 is 15 amino acids long. V lost 5 bases and J lost 4; bases outside the gene matches: 5. From germline, CDR1 is MNHEY and CDR2 SMNVEV (reference sequence).

There are a few counts of this clone. This chain connects TRBV6-1 to TRBJ1-5; possible D gene TRBD1, 6 bases. The CDR3 loop spans 14 amino acids. Germline V gene lookup returns CDR1 MNHNS and CDR2 SASEGT. Trimming took 8 bases from V and 5 from J, leaving 16 bases between them. The CDR3 bases are TGTGCCAGCGAATTGCGGACAGTGGATCAGCCCCAGCATTTT. It is translated as CASELRTVDQPQHF.

This sequence joins TRBV19 and TRBJ2-6, with a possible D match to TRBD2 (6 bases). V dropped 6 bases and J dropped 2 bases, with 14 bases sitting between them. CDR1 LNHDA and CDR2 SQIVND come from the germline V gene (reference sequence). The CDR3 is made up of 16 amino acids. The CDR3 region is CASSPREATGANVLTF. The CDR3 coding sequence is TGTGCCAGTAGCCCCAGGGAGGCTACTGGGGCCAACGTCCTGACTTTC.

In its sample, this clone was seen a few times. This chain connects TRBV15 to TRBJ2-2; D is undetermined. Germline assignment: CDR1 LNHNV and CDR2 YYDKDF (reference sequence). CDR3 length: 11 residues. Trimming pared 4 bases from V and 7 bases from J, leaving 4 bases between. The CDR3 reads CATSNLGELFF. DNA of the CDR3: TGTGCCACCAGCAATCTCGGGGAGCTGTTTTTT.

Note on this clone: A read error may account for a junction end that differs from germline. This CDR3 is CASSKTGGYQEAQYF. The DNA of the CDR3 is TGCGCCAGCTCGAAGACAGGGGGCTACCAAGAGGCCCAGTACTTC. The J gene is TRBJ2-5, the V gene TRBV5-1; 10 nucleotides align to TRBD1. The CDR3 has 15 residues. The V gene's germline CDR1 is SGHRS and CDR2 YFSETQ. The whole variable domain, filled in from reference TRBV5-1 and TRBJ2-5, reads KAGVTQTPRYLIKTRGQQVTLSCSPISGHRSVSWYQQTPGQGLQFLFEYFSETQRNKGNFPGRFSGRQFSNSRSEMNVSTLELGDSALYLCASSKTGGYQEAQYFGPGTRLLVL.

The rearrangement uses TRBV2 and TRBJ2-3, with D maybe TRBD1 (6 bases). CDR3 length: 17 residues. Trimming left V 8 bases short and J 1 base short, with 22 bases between. Germline assignment: CDR1 SNHLY and CDR2 FYNNEI. CDR3 coding DNA: TGTGCCAGCGGGGCTGGGACAATCGGCGCTGGCACAGATACGCAGTATTTT. This sequence encodes CASGAGTIGAGTDTQYF.

This clone was seen a handful of times. The J gene is TRBJ2-7, the V gene TRBV19; 8 nucleotides match TRBD1. The CDR3 spans 13 residues. From germline, CDR1 is LNHDA and CDR2 SQIVND (reference sequence). The J segment lost 6 bases and the V segment lost 1 base, leaving 2 bases of the junction unmatched. For the CDR3, the DNA is TGTGCCAGTAGTATAGGGGACAGGCTCGAGCAGTACTTC. It is translated as CASSIGDRLEQYF.

V gene TRBV5-8 combines with J gene TRBJ2-1, with 8 bases aligning to TRBD1. With V trimmed by 4 bases and J by 8 bases, 8 bases remained unmatched. This CDR3 comprises 14 residues. Per the germline V gene, CDR1 is SGHTS and CDR2 is YDEGEE. CDR3 amino acids: CASSPLGQDYEQFF. In nucleotides, the CDR3 is TGTGCCAGCAGCCCCCTGGGACAGGACTATGAGCAGTTCTTC.

The chain couples TRBV7-3 to TRBJ2-2; D possibly corresponds to TRBD2 (6 bases). V was trimmed by 5 bases and J by 8 bases, leaving 12 bases between them. Germline assignment: CDR1 SGHTA and CDR2 FQGTGA. The CDR3 has 13 amino acids. CDR3 in DNA: TGTGCCAGCAGCCTCACGGGGGTAGGGGAGCTGTTTTTT. Protein product: CASSLTGVGELFF.

This chain links TRBV10-2 with TRBJ2-1; 8 bases fit TRBD2. With V trimmed by 3 bases and J by 3 bases, 4 bases remained unmatched. The V gene's germline CDR1 is WSHSY and CDR2 SAAADI. The CDR3 is 15 residues long. The CDR3, as DNA: TGCGCCAGCAGTGATACCCGGGAGGGCTACAATGAGCAGTTCTTC. Encoded protein: CASSDTREGYNEQFF.

V usage is TRBV25-1 and J usage is TRBJ2-1; tentatively, D is TRBD2 (5 bases). V gave up 10 bases and J gave up 11 bases, with 12 bases separating them. The CDR3 is 10 residues long. Germline assignment: CDR1 MGHDK and CDR2 SYGVNS. This chain's CDR3 is CATYRGKQFF. The CDR3 nucleotides read TGTGCCACTTACCGGGGTAAGCAGTTCTTC.

This chain uses TRBV28 with TRBJ2-1; D may be TRBD1 (7 bases). CDR1 and CDR2 (germline): MDHEN, SYDVKM. The CDR3 sequence is 15 residues long. The ends were cut back, 6 bases at V and 4 bases at J, with 16 bases in the middle. This CDR3 reads CASSWDSGQYNEQFF. The CDR3 nucleotides read TGTGCCAGCAGCTGGGACAGCGGGCAATACAATGAGCAGTTCTTC. Based on the CDR3 plus reference TRBV28 and TRBJ2-1, the full variable domain is DVKVTQSSRYLVKRTGEKVFLECVQDMDHENMFWYRQDPGLGLRLIYFSYDVKMKEKGDIPEGYSVSREKKERFSLILESASTNQTSMYLCASSWDSGQYNEQFFGPGTRLTVL.

The chain has TRBV4-3 and TRBJ2-1; 10 positions match TRBD1. CDR1 is LGHNA and CDR2 is YSLEER in the germline V gene. The CDR3 sequence is 17 residues long. The junction had 6 bases not matched to a gene; V was cut back by 0 bases and J by 4 bases. Here the CDR3 reads CASSQDYGQGGYNEQFF. CDR3 bases: TGCGCCAGCAGCCAAGATTACGGACAGGGGGGTTACAATGAGCAGTTCTTC.

The V gene is TRBV4-1, the J gene TRBJ2-2; 9 nucleotides line up with TRBD1. CDR1 and CDR2 (germline): MGHRA, YSYEKL. V gave up 6 bases and J gave up 2 bases; unmatched junction bases: 7. This CDR3 comprises 16 residues. CDR3: CASSPKTGGNTGELFF. In DNA form, the CDR3 reads TGCGCCAGCAGTCCCAAAACAGGGGGCAACACCGGGGAGCTGTTTTTT.

The chain combines TRBV7-2 with TRBJ1-4; 7 bases map to TRBD1. The CDR3 has 13 residues. The V gene's germline CDR1 is SGHTA and CDR2 FQGNSA. V was pared by 1 base and J by 16 bases, with 9 bases of the junction left unmatched. As DNA, the CDR3 is TGTGCCAGCAGCTTAGTTGGGACAGTCGAAACGTTTTTT. This codes for CASSLVGTVETFF.

J is TRBJ2-2 and V is TRBV7-2, with 7 nucleotides matching TRBD2. CDR1 is SGHTA, CDR2 FQGNSA, per germline. The CDR3 loop spans 17 amino acids. With V trimmed by 2 bases and J by 8 bases, 14 bases remained unmatched. CDR3 sequence reads: CASSLRGRHGSGGELFF. The CDR3 coding sequence is TGTGCCAGCAGCTTACGCGGGAGACATGGGAGTGGGGGGGAGCTGTTTTTT.

V is TRBV7-3 and J is TRBJ1-1; D remains ambiguous. Germline V gives CDR1 SGHTA, CDR2 FQGTGA. The CDR3 has 17 residues. V lost 0 bases to trimming and J lost 3 bases, with 17 bases between them. The CDR3: CASSLTWSSVLDTEAFF. DNA for the CDR3: TGTGCCAGCAGCTTAACGTGGAGTTCGGTCCTAGACACTGAAGCTTTCTTT.